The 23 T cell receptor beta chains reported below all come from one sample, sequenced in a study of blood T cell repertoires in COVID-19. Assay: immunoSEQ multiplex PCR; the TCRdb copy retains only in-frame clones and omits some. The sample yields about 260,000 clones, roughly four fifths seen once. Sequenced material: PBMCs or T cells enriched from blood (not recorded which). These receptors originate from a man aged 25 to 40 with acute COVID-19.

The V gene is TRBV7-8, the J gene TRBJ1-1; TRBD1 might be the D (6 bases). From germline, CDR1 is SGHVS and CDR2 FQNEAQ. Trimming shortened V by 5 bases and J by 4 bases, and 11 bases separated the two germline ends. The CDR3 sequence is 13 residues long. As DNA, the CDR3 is TGTGCCAGCAGCCTTATACAGGGCACTGAAGCTTTCTTT. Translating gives CASSLIQGTEAFF.

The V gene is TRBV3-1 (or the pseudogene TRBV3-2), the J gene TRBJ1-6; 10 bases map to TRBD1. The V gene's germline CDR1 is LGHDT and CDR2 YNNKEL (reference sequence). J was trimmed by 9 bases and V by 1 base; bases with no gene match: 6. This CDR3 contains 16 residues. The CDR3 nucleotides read TGTGCCAGCAGCCAAGCTCAGGGACAGGGGATTTCACCCCTCCACTTT. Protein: CASSQAQGQGISPLHF.

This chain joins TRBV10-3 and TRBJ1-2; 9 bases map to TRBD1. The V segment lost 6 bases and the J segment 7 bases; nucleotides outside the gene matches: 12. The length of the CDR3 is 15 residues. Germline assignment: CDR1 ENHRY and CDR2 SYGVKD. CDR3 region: CAIRARTGEDVGYTF. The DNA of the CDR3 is TGTGCCATCAGGGCAAGGACAGGGGAAGATGTTGGCTACACCTTC.

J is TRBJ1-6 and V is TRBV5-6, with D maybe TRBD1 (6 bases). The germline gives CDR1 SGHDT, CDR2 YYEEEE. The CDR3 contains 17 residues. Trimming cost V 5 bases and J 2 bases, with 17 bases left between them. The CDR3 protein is CASRYNDRNAYNSPLHF. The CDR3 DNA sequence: TGTGCCAGCAGGTATAACGACAGGAACGCCTATAATTCACCCCTCCACTTT. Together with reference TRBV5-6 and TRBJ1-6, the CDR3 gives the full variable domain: DAGVTQSPTHLIKTRGQQVTLRCSPKSGHDTVSWYQQALGQGPQFIFQYYEEEERQRGNFPDRFSGHQFPNYSSELNVNALLLGDSALYLCASRYNDRNAYNSPLHFGNGTRLTVT.

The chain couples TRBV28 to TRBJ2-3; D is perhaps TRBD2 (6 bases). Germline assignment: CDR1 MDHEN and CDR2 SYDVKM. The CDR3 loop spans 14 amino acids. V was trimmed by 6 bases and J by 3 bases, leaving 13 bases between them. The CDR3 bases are TGTGCCAGCAGCTTCGGAGGGCCGACAGATACGCAGTATTTT. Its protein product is CASSFGGPTDTQYF. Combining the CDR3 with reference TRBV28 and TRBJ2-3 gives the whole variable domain DVKVTQSSRYLVKRTGEKVFLECVQDMDHENMFWYRQDPGLGLRLIYFSYDVKMKEKGDIPEGYSVSREKKERFSLILESASTNQTSMYLCASSFGGPTDTQYFGPGTRLTVL.

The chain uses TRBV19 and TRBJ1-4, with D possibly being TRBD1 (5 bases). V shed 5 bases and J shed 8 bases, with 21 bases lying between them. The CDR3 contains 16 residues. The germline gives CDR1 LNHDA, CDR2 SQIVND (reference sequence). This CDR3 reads CASSPRGRRTGEKLFF. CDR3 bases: TGTGCCAGTAGTCCTCGGGGGAGGAGAACCGGGGAAAAACTGTTTTTT.

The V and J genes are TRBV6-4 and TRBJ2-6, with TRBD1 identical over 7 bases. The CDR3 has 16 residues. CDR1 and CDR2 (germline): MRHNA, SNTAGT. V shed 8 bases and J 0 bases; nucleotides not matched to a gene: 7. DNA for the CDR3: TGTGCCAGCGCCCCAGGGGGACCCTCTGGGGCCAACGTCCTGACTTTC. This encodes CASAPGGPSGANVLTF.

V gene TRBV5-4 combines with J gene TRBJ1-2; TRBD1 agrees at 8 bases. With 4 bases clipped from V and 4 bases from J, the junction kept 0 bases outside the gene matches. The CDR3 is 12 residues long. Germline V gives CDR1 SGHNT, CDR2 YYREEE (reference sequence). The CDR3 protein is CASSDRGYGYTF. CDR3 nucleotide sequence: TGTGCCAGCAGCGACAGGGGCTATGGCTACACCTTC.

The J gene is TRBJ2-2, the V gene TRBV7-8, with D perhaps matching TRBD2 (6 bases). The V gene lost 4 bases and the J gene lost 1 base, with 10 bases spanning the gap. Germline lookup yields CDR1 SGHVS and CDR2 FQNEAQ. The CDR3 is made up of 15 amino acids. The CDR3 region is CASSSRGMNTGELFF. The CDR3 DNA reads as TGTGCCAGCAGCTCTCGGGGGATGAACACCGGGGAGCTGTTTTTT.

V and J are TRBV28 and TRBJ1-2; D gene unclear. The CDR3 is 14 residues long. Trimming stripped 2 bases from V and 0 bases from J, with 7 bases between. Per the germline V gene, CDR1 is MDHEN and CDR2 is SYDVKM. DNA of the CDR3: TGTGCCAGCAGTTTAGGTAGAACTAACTATGGCTACACCTTC. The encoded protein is CASSLGRTNYGYTF.

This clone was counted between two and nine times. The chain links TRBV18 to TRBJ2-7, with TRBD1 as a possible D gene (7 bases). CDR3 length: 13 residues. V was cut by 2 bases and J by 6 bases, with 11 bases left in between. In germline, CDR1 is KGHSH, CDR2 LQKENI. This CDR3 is CASSPAGGGEQYV. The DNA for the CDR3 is TGTGCCAGCTCACCAGCAGGGGGAGGCGAGCAGTACGTC.

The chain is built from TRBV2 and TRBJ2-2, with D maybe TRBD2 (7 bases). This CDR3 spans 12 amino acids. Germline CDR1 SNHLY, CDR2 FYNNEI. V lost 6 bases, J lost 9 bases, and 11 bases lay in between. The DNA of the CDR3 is TGTGCCAGCAGGGGCGGGGGCTGGGAGCTGTTTTTT. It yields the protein CASRGGGWELFF.

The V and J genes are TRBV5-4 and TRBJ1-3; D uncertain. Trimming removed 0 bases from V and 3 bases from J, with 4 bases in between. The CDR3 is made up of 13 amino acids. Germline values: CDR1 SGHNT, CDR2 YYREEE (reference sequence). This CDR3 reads CASSLGGGNTIYF. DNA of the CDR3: TGTGCCAGCAGCTTGGGAGGTGGAAACACCATATATTTT.

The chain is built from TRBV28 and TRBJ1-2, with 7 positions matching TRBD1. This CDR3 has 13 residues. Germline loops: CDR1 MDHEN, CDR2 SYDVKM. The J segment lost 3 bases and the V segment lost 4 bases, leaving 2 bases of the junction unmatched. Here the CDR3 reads CASSSGQDYGYTF. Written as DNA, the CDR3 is TGTGCCAGCAGTTCTGGACAGGACTATGGCTACACCTTC.

CDR3 sequence (DNA): TGCAGCGTTGAAGGGACAGGGGGCGTCCAATATGGCTACACCTTC. As protein: CSVEGTGGVQYGYTF. The genes are TRBV29-1 and TRBJ1-2, with 11 bases lining up with TRBD1. The CDR3 contains 15 residues. Germline CDR1 is SQVTM and CDR2 is ANQGSEA. Trimming removed 1 base from V and 5 bases from J; junction bases left unmatched: 6.

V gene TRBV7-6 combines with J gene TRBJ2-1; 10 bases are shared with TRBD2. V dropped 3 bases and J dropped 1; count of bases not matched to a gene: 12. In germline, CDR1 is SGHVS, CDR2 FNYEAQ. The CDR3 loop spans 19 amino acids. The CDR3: CASSFEKRSLAGSYNEQFF. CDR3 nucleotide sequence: TGTGCCAGCAGCTTCGAAAAAAGATCACTAGCGGGATCCTACAATGAGCAGTTCTTC.

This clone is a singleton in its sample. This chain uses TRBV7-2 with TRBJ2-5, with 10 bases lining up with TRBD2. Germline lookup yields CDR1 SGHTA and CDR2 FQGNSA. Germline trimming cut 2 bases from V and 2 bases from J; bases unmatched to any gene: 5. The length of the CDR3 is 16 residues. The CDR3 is CASSLWPSGGQETQYF. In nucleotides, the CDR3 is TGTGCCAGCAGCTTATGGCCTAGCGGGGGACAAGAGACCCAGTACTTC.

The DNA for the CDR3 is TGTGCCAGTAGAGTGACAAACCAAGAGACCCAGTACTTC. Translated: CASRVTNQETQYF. The rearrangement uses TRBV19 and TRBJ2-5; D gene ambiguous. V lost 6 bases and J lost 0, with 8 bases in between. The CDR3 is 13 amino acids. Germline assignment: CDR1 LNHDA and CDR2 SQIVND (reference sequence). The full variable domain, its missing parts supplied by reference TRBV19 and TRBJ2-5, is DGGITQSPKYLFRKEGQNVTLSCEQNLNHDAMYWYRQDPGQGLRLIYYSQIVNDFQKGDIAEGYSVSREKKESFPLTVTSAQKNPTAFYLCASRVTNQETQYFGPGTRLLVL.

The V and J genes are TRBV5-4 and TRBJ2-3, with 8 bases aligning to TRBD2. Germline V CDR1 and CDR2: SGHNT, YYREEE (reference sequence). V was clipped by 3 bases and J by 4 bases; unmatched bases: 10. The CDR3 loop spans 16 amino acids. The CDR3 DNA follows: TGTGCCAGCAGCTCTCCTCGCGGGGGGAACGCAGATACGCAGTATTTT. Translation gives CASSSPRGGNADTQYF.

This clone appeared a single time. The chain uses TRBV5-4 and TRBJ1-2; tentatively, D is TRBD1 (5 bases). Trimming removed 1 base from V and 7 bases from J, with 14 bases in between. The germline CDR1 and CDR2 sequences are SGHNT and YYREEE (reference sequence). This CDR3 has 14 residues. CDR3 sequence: CASSLRGSPGGYTF. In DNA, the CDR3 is TGTGCCAGCAGCTTGAGGGGTTCGCCGGGTGGCTACACCTTC.

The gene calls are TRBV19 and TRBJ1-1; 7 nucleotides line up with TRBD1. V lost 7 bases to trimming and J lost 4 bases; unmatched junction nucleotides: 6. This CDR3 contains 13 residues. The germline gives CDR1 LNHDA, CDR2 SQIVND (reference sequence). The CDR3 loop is CASIKGALTEAFF. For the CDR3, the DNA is TGTGCCAGTATAAAGGGGGCCCTCACTGAAGCTTTCTTT.

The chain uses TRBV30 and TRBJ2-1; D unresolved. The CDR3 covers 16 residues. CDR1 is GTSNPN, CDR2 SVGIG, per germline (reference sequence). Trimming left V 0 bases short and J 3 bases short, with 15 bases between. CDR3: CAWSVRSPKLYNEQFF. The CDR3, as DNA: TGTGCCTGGAGTGTACGGAGCCCAAAGCTCTACAATGAGCAGTTCTTC.

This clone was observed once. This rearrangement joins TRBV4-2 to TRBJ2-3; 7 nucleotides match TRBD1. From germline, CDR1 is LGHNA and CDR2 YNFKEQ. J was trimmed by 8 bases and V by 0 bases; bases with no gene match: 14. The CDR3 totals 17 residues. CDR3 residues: CASSQEMVRGIMSTQYF. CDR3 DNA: TGTGCCAGCAGCCAAGAGATGGTCAGGGGGATTATGAGTACGCAGTATTTT.